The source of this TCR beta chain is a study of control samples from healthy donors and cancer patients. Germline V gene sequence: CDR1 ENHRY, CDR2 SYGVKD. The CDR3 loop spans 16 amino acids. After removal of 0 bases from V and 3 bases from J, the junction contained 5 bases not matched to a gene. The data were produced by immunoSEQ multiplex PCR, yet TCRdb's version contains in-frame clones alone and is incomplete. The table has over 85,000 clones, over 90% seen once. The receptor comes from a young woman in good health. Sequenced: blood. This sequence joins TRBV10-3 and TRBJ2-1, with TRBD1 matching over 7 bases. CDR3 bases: TGTGCCATCAGTGAGTCGACAGGGACCTACTACAATGAGCAGTTCTTC. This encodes CAISESTGTYYNEQFF.